This TCR beta chain stems from a study of blood T cells in healthy people across ages. Healthy Caucasian individuals from Russia aged about 6 to 90 were enrolled as donors. PCR was performed a second time for about 7 to 11 cycles using a sample-barcoded 5' primer and a J-beta primer mix. MiXCR was run by TCRdb on the 5' RACE reads, yielding one entry per CDR3 protein. This table has about 680,000 distinct CDR3 sequences, about 52% appearing once. This CDR3 region has 13 residues. V was trimmed by 3 bases and J by 5 bases, leaving 11 bases between them. This clonotype has more than one count but fewer than ten.

The TCR sequence derives from a woman in her fifties or sixties in good health. The chain links TRBV12-3 or TRBV12-4 to TRBJ2-7; no definite D call. Sequencing was performed on blood. The CDR3 reads CASSFLGGHEQYF. CDR3 DNA sequence: TGTGCCAGCAGTTTTTTGGGTGGCCACGAGCAGTACTTC.